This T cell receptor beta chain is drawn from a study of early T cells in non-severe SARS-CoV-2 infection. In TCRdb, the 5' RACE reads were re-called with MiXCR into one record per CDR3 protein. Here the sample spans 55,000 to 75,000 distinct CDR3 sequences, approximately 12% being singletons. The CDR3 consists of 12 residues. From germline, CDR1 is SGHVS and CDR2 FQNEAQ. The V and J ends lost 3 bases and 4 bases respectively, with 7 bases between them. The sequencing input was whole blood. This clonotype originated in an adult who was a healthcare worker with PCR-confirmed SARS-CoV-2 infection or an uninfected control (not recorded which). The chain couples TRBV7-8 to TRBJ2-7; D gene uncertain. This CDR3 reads CASSFHLYEQYF. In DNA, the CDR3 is TGTGCCAGCAGCTTTCATTTGTACGAGCAGTACTTC. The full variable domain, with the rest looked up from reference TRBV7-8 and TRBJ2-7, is GAGVSQSPRYKVAKRGQDVALRCDPISGHVSLFWYQQALGQGPEFLTYFQNEAQLDKSGLPSDRFFAERPEGSVSTLKIQRTQQEDSAVYLCASSFHLYEQYFGPGTRLTVT.